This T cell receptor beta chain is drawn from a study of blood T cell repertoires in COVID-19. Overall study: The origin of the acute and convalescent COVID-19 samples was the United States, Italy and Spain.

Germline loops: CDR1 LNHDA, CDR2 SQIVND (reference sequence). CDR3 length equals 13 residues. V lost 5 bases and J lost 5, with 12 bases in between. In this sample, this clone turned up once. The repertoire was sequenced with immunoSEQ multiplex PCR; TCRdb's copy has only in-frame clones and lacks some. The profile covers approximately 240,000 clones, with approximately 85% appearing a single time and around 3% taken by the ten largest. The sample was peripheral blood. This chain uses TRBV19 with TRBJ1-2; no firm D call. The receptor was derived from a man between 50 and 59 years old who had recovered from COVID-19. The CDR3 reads CASSWAPNYGYTF. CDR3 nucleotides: TGTGCCAGTAGTTGGGCACCCAATTATGGCTACACCTTC. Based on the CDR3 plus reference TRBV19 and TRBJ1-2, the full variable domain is DGGITQSPKYLFRKEGQNVTLSCEQNLNHDAMYWYRQDPGQGLRLIYYSQIVNDFQKGDIAEGYSVSREKKESFPLTVTSAQKNPTAFYLCASSWAPNYGYTFGSGTRLTVV.